This T cell receptor (beta chain) was captured by sequencing in a study of T cells expressing NK-cell markers. For the study at large: Seven HCMV-seropositive donors and one seronegative donor made up the eight sequenced donors.

Reprocessing the 5' RACE reads, TCRdb reports a single entry for every CDR3 protein and omits DNA. The sample's table shows around 380,000 distinct CDR3 sequences. In germline, CDR1 is KGHDR, CDR2 SFDVKD. The CDR3 contains 14 residues. Study results and caveats: The contribution of dominant NKG2C+ clonotypes to CD8+ T cells in roughly six donors was roughly 1.0-8%.

Details on this clonotype: Its antigen remains unknown.

Input material: blood T cells: a sorted CD56 or NKG2C T cell subset, CD4+ or CD8+ T cells, or bulk PBMC T cells (not recorded which). This TCR derives from a woman between 45 and 60 years old in good health. V usage is TRBV24-1 and J usage is TRBJ2-4. CDR3 loop: CATSEDGAKNIQYF.